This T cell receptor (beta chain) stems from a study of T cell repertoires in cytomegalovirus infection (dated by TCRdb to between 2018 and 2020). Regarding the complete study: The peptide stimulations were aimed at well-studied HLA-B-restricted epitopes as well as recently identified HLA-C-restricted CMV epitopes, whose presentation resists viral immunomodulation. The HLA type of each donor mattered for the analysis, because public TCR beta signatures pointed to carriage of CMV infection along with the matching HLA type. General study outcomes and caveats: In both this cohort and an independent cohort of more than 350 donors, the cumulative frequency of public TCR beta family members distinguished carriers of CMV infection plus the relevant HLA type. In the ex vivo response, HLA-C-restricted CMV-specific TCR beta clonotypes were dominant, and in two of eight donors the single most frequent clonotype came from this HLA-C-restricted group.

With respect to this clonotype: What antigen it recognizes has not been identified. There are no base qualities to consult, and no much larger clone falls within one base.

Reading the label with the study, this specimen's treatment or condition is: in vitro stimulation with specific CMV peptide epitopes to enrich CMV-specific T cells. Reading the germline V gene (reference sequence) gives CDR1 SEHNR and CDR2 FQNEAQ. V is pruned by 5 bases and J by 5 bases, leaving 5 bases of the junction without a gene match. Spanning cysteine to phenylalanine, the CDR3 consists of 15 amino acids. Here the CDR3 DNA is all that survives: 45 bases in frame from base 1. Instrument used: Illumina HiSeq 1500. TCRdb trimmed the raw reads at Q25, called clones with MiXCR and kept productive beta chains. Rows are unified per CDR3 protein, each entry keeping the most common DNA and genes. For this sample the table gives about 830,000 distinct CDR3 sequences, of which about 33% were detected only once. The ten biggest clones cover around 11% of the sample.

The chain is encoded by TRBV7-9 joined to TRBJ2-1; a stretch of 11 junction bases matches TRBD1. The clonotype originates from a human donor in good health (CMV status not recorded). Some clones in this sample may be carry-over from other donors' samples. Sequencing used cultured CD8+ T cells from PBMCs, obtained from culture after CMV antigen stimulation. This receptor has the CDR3 CASSPWDRGNNEQFF. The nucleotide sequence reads TGTGCCAGCAGCCCCTGGGACAGGGGGAACAATGAGCAGTTCTTC.